Shown below are 12 T cell receptor beta chains from a single sample sequenced in a study of Ad26.COV2.S vaccination and SARS-CoV-2 variants. Here immunoSEQ multiplex PCR was the method, and the copy in TCRdb shows in-frame clones only, minus some. In the table there are approximately 350,000 clones, under 90% of which are singletons. This sample's treatment: some 20 received Ad26.COV2.S at low or high dose, single or two shots; roughly 5 received placebo; per-sample allocation not given. At day 63 after the first vaccine or placebo injection, samples were drawn. The source material was peripheral blood, sampled in a trial of Ad26.COV2.S vaccine versus placebo. All receptors derive from a person aged 18-60 years who received the Ad26.COV2.S COVID-19 vaccine or a placebo.

V and J are TRBV15 and TRBJ1-2; no clear D. The CDR3 runs 15 residues. Germline assignment: CDR1 LNHNV and CDR2 YYDKDF (reference sequence). Trimming removed 0 bases at V and 5 bases at J, with 13 bases between. The DNA of the CDR3 is TGTGCCACCAGCAGAGATCGGCAGATTACTTATGGCTACACCTTC. Encoded protein: CATSRDRQITYGYTF.

This clone has a handful of counts. The rearrangement joins TRBV14 to TRBJ2-1; TRBD2 matches 8 bases. The CDR3 loop spans 15 amino acids. Unmatched junction bases numbered 1, after V lost 1 base and J lost 2 bases. The germline V gene has CDR1 SGHDN and CDR2 FVKESK. The CDR3 bases are TGTGCCAGCAGCCAAGTAGCGGGACCCTACAATGAGCAGTTCTTC. It is translated as CASSQVAGPYNEQFF. The full variable domain, with the rest looked up from reference TRBV14 and TRBJ2-1, is EAGVTQFPSHSVIEKGQTVTLRCDPISGHDNLYWYRRVMGKEIKFLLHFVKESKQDESGMPNNRFLAERTGGTYSTLKVQPAELEDSGVYFCASSQVAGPYNEQFFGPGTRLTVL.

As to this clone: One end of the junction does not line up with germline, which may come from a read error. V and J are TRBV12-3 or TRBV12-4 and TRBJ2-7; D possibly corresponds to TRBD2 (5 bases). This CDR3 has 12 residues. The CDR3 region is CASSLAWREQYF. The CDR3 nucleotides are TGTGCCAGCAGTCTAGCCTGGCGCGAGCAGTACTTC.

The chain uses TRBV7-6 and TRBJ2-7; the D gene is possibly TRBD1 (6 bases). The CDR3 length is 16 residues. V was clipped by 3 bases and J by 5 bases, with 20 bases between them. The germline gives CDR1 SGHVS, CDR2 FNYEAQ. Here the CDR3 reads CASSFSAVRGGDEQYF. The CDR3, as DNA: TGTGCCAGCAGCTTTTCGGCCGTCAGGGGTGGGGACGAGCAGTACTTC. The variable domain in full, completed from reference TRBV7-6 and TRBJ2-7, reads GAGVSQSPRYKVTKRGQDVALRCDPISGHVSLYWYRQALGQGPEFLTYFNYEAQQDKSGLPNDRFSAERPEGSISTLTIQRTEQRDSAMYRCASSFSAVRGGDEQYFGPGTRLTVT.

This chain connects TRBV9 to TRBJ2-7, with D possibly called TRBD1 or TRBD2 (5 bases each). This CDR3 contains 13 residues. Trimming removed 0 bases at V and 5 bases at J, with 9 bases between. Germline CDR1 is SGDLS and CDR2 is YYNGEE. The CDR3 is CASSVAGTDEQYF. The CDR3 DNA follows: TGTGCCAGCAGCGTAGCCGGGACGGACGAGCAGTACTTC.

This clone was seen a single time. The chain couples TRBV9 to TRBJ2-7, with 7 bases fitting TRBD2. With 0 bases clipped from V and 4 bases from J, the junction kept 7 bases outside the gene matches. The germline V gene encodes CDR1 SGDLS and CDR2 YYNGEE. The CDR3 contains 15 residues. CDR3 loop: CASSVEGGREYEQYF. For the CDR3, the DNA is TGTGCCAGCAGCGTAGAGGGAGGGAGGGAGTACGAGCAGTACTTC.

This clone appeared a single time. Other DNA sequences in the same sample also yield this CDR3. The chain carries TRBV6-5 and TRBJ2-7, with 8 bases lining up with TRBD2. Trimming took 6 bases from V and 3 from J; bases not matched to a gene: 7. There are 14 residues in the CDR3. Looked up from germline, CDR1 is MNHEY and CDR2 is SVGAGI. This chain's CDR3 is CASSPGGGGYEQYF. The CDR3 region has the DNA TGTGCCAGCAGCCCCGGGGGGGGCGGCTACGAGCAGTACTTC.

This chain uses TRBV6-5 with TRBJ2-1, with 10 bases aligning to TRBD2. Germline CDR1 reads MNHEY; CDR2 reads SVGAGI. The CDR3 extends over 15 amino acids. Trimming cost V 7 bases and J 3 bases; bases outside gene matches: 6. The CDR3 here is CASTPGLASYNEQFF. The CDR3 region has the DNA TGTGCCAGCACTCCGGGACTAGCGAGCTACAATGAGCAGTTCTTC.

This clone has just a few counts. The chain has TRBV5-4 and TRBJ1-6, with a possible D match to TRBD1 (5 bases). V dropped 3 bases and J dropped 5 bases, with 9 bases sitting between them. Germline CDR1 reads SGHNT; CDR2 reads YYREEE (reference sequence). The CDR3 loop spans 14 amino acids. In DNA, the CDR3 is TGTGCCAGCAGCTGGGGACGGCATAATTCACCCCTCCACTTT. This translates into CASSWGRHNSPLHF. Based on the CDR3 plus reference TRBV5-4 and TRBJ1-6, the full variable domain is ETGVTQSPTHLIKTRGQQVTLRCSSQSGHNTVSWYQQALGQGPQFIFQYYREEENGRGNFPPRFSGLQFPNYSSELNVNALELDDSALYLCASSWGRHNSPLHFGNGTRLTVT.

Only a few counts were recorded for this clone. This chain joins TRBV5-1 and TRBJ2-2; D gene ambiguous. CDR3 length: 16 residues. Trimming took off 0 bases at V and 0 bases at J, with 9 bases between the two ends. Per the germline V gene, CDR1 is SGHRS and CDR2 is YFSETQ. Here the CDR3 DNA reads TGCGCCAGCAGCTTGGACCCGGGTGCGAACACCGGGGAGCTGTTTTTT. Translated: CASSLDPGANTGELFF.

This chain uses TRBV29-1 with TRBJ1-2, with D perhaps matching TRBD1 (5 bases). V lost 3 bases, J lost 8 bases, and 22 bases lay in between. Per the germline V gene, CDR1 is SQVTM and CDR2 is ANQGSEA. The CDR3 runs 15 residues. DNA for the CDR3: TGCAGCGTTGAGCGGAGTTCGGGGCCTGTGTACGGCTACACCTTC. It specifies CSVERSSGPVYGYTF. The whole variable domain, remainder taken from reference TRBV29-1 and TRBJ1-2, is SAVISQKPSRDICQRGTSLTIQCQVDSQVTMMFWYRQQPGQSLTLIATANQGSEATYESGFVIDKFPISRPNLTFSTLTVSNMSPEDSSIYLCSVERSSGPVYGYTFGSGTRLTVV.

The CDR3 nucleotides read TGTGCCAGTAGTATCGGGTTAGCCTCAACCTGGGACAATGAGCAGTTCTTC. Translated: CASSIGLASTWDNEQFF. This rearrangement joins TRBV19 to TRBJ2-1; D gene ambiguous. Germline CDR1 LNHDA, CDR2 SQIVND (reference sequence). V lost 3 bases to trimming and J lost 5 bases, with 20 bases between them. The CDR3 is made up of 17 amino acids.